The next 9 T cell receptor beta chains were all read from a single sample in a study of breast tumors, draining lymph nodes, adjacent tissues. TCRdb ran MiXCR on the multiplex PCR reads and lists one entry per CDR3 protein. The repertoire consists of tens of thousands of distinct CDR3 sequences, with roughly two fifths occurring once and the leading ten covering roughly 10%. Sequences were obtained from breast tumor tissue. The receptors stem from a female donor with breast cancer. Some clones in this sample may be carry-over from other donors' samples.

As concerns this clonotype: This may arise from a read error, as a much more abundant clone is one base away. The gene calls are TRBV12-3 or TRBV12-4 and TRBJ2-2, with D possibly TRBD2 on 7 matching bases. The CDR3 consists of 15 residues. V lost 8 bases and J lost 7, with 20 bases in between. The CDR3 region has the DNA TGTGCCAGCGGCAAAAGGAGGAGGGGGGGCGGGGAGCTGTTTTTT. Protein: CASGKRRRGGGELFF.

The V and J genes are TRBV20-1 and TRBJ1-2; 9 nucleotides line up with TRBD1. CDR1 DFQATT and CDR2 SNEGSKA come from the germline V gene (reference sequence). CDR3 size: 12 residues. CDR3 protein: CSSQRTGDGYTF. In DNA, the CDR3 is TGCAGCTCTCAACGGACAGGGGATGGCTACACCTTC.

V usage is TRBV20-1 and J usage is TRBJ1-5; 8 bases agree with TRBD1. The CDR3 extends over 14 amino acids. V lost 3 bases, J lost 9 bases, and 10 bases stayed unmatched. Germline V gene lookup returns CDR1 DFQATT and CDR2 SNEGSKA (reference sequence). Here the CDR3 reads CSASGTGLYRPQHF. The CDR3 region has the DNA TGCAGTGCTAGCGGGACAGGTCTCTATCGGCCCCAGCATTTT.

At least ten counts were recorded for this clonotype. This chain connects TRBV6-1 to TRBJ1-5; D is ambiguous. The CDR3 runs 16 residues. CDR1 MNHNS and CDR2 SASEGT come from the germline V gene. With 5 bases removed from V and 0 bases from J, the gap between germline ends came to 14 bases. The CDR3 is CASSSPRGVSNQPQHF. The DNA for the CDR3 is TGTGCCAGCAGTAGCCCCCGGGGTGTTAGCAATCAGCCCCAGCATTTT.

Comment on this clonotype: The junction and the germline gene differ at one end; a read error may be behind it. The chain recombines TRBV25-1 with TRBJ2-1, with 10 nucleotides matching TRBD2. This CDR3 has 14 residues. CDR1 and CDR2 from the germline V gene are MGHDK and SYGVNS. CDR3 nucleotide sequence: TGTGCCAGCAGTCCTAGCGGGGGATACAATGAGCAGCTCTTC. It encodes CASSPSGGYNEQLF.

V is TRBV24-1 and J is TRBJ2-2, with 13 bases matching TRBD2. The CDR3 totals 17 residues. Germline CDR1 reads KGHDR; CDR2 reads SFDVKD. Trimming cost V 6 bases and J 2 bases; bases outside gene matches: 5. CDR3 DNA: TGTGCCACCAGTAGAACTAGCGGGAGGGGTAACACCGGGGAGCTGTTTTTT. Amino acid sequence: CATSRTSGRGNTGELFF.

In this sample, this clonotype turned up many times. With a much larger clone just one base away, this may be a read error. The chain carries TRBV9 and TRBJ2-7, with TRBD1 matching 12 bases. This CDR3 is 17 amino acids long. CDR1 is SGDLS, CDR2 YYNGEE, per germline. V lost 4 bases to trimming and J lost 6 bases; unmatched junction nucleotides: 14. The chain's CDR3 is CASSPGGTGGAFSEQYF. For the CDR3, the DNA is TGTGCCAGCAGCCCAGGGGGGACAGGGGGCGCGTTCTCCGAGCAGTACTTC.

This chain links TRBV9 with TRBJ2-3, with 11 bases identical to TRBD2. The CDR3 extends over 16 amino acids. V dropped 3 bases and J dropped 4; count of bases not matched to a gene: 7. From germline, CDR1 is SGDLS and CDR2 YYNGEE. The chain's CDR3 is CASSGGTSGGADTQYF. CDR3 in DNA: TGTGCCAGCAGCGGTGGGACTAGCGGAGGCGCAGATACGCAGTATTTT.

This clonotype showed up many times. The rearrangement links TRBV7-9 to TRBJ2-1; D is unresolved. CDR1 and CDR2 from the germline V gene are SEHNR and FQNEAQ (reference sequence). V lost 5 bases, J lost 1 base, and 18 bases lay in between. CDR3 length equals 17 residues. In DNA, the CDR3 is TGTGCCAGCAGCGGAGACGCGGACCCCTCTTCCTACAATGAGCAGTTCTTC. Protein: CASSGDADPSSYNEQFF.